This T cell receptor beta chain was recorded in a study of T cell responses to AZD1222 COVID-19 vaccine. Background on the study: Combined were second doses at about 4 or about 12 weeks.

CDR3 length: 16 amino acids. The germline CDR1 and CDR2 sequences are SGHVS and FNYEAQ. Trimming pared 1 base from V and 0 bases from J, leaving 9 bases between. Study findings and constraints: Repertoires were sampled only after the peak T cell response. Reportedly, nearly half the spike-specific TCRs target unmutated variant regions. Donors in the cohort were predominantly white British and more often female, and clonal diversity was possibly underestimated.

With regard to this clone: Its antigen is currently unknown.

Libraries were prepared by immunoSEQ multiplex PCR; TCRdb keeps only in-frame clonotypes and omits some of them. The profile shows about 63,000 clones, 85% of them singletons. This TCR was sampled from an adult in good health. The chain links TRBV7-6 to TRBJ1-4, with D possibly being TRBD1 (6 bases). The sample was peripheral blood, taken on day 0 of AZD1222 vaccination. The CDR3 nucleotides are TGTGCCAGCAGCTTAGGGACAGTTACAACTAATGAAAAACTGTTTTTT. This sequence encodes CASSLGTVTTNEKLFF.